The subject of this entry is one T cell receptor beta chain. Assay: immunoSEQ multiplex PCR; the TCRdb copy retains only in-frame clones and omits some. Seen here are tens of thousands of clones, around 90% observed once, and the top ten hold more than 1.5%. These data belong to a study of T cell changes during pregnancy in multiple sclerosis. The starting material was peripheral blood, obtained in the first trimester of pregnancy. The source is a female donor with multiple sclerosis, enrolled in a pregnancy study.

The CDR3 DNA reads TGCGCCAGCAGCTTATTACAGGGGATCAGCAATGAGCAGTTCTTC. As protein: CASSLLQGISNEQFF. The chain recombines TRBV5-1 with TRBJ2-1, with 7 bases lining up with TRBD1. V shed 2 bases, J shed 6 bases, and the junction held 8 bases outside the gene matches. The CDR3 has 15 amino acids. From germline, CDR1 is SGHRS and CDR2 YFSETQ.